The T cell receptor (beta chain) under discussion was sequenced for a study of T cell responses to AZD1222 COVID-19 vaccine (dated by TCRdb to about 2021). Regarding the complete study: Because spike-specific TCR depth and breadth did not differ between the two schedules, AZD1222 recipients who got a second dose at roughly 4 weeks were pooled with those who got a second dose at roughly 12 weeks. Enrollment into the trials was organized by age into subgroups of 18-55, 56-69 and 70-plus years, and those subgroups contained approximately 150, 30 and 60 TCR-sequenced participants, respectively. TCR sequencing covered 233 trial participants: 200 to 220 given two doses of AZD1222 and approximately 26 given two doses of MenACWY control vaccine. Results the study describes overall, beyond this receptor: In the small 56-69-year group, the increase in depth fell short of significance, most likely because of low power. Because no day 14 peak-response samples were available, the repertoires could be characterized only after the peak T cell response. Participants were mostly white British and included more females than males, and it was suggested by the authors that clonal diversity may have been underestimated. After two AZD1222 doses, spike-specific TCR breadth and depth were significantly higher than at day 0 and than in MenACWY recipients. Reportedly, close to half of the unique spike-specific TCRs recognized epitopes lying outside the regions that are mutated in the B.1.351 and B.1.1.7 variants. The whole spike protein was spanned by vaccine-associated CD4 TCRs, and dominant responses were seen in regions 160-218 and 743-854. Conclusions about previously exposed vaccinees were limited because only six AZD1222 recipients were SARS-CoV-2 seropositive at baseline.

CDR3 length: 14 amino acids, cysteine to phenylalanine. The retained sequence is limited to the CDR3, 42 bases, with the frame set at the first base. Deletion took 2 bases off V and 5 bases off J, with a span of 8 bases between the germline ends. The germline V gene sets CDR1 to SGDLS and CDR2 to YYNGEE. Details on this clone: Its antigen is not yet known. Base-call qualities are not available, and no considerably larger clone is one nucleotide away.

The CDR3 regions of human TCRbeta chains were subjected to immunosequencing. As for the original processing: TCRs in the repertoires were compared against a reference library of SARS-CoV-2-specific TCRs that had been generated with the MIRA antigen-specificity platform. Breadth was defined as the fraction of unique TCRs that were SARS-CoV-2-associated. Depth was defined as the fraction of total T cells that were SARS-CoV-2-associated. Using the MIRA data, each spike-specific TCR was assigned both to the spike region to which the TCR was reactive and to a CD4 or CD8 class. Log10-transformed breadth and depth values were compared by one-way ANOVA with Sidak's multiple comparisons tests. Held by TCRdb, this immuneACCESS table contains in-frame sequences only and omits some clones. Under half of the omission traces to an unresolved V gene where checked; the cause of the rest is unknown. V and J calls and clone size come straight from that table; D and trimming were deduced from the DNA. The sample table holds 150,000 to 180,000 clones, of which 88% were seen once. Less than 3.5% of the sample lies in the top ten.

Reading the label with the study, this specimen's time point is: baseline before first vaccination. The vaccinee samples were drawn from two UK trials, COV001 and COV002, one of which was a single-blind randomized controlled phase 2/3 trial testing AZD1222 (ChAdOx1 nCoV-19) in healthy adults. For TCRbeta chain sequencing, PBMC samples were collected from trial participants at day 0 and at day 28 after the second dose. The chain employs TRBV9 and TRBJ1-6; no confident D gene assignment can be made. The clonotype comes from an adult in good health. Sequences were derived from peripheral blood, sampled on day 0 of AZD1222 vaccination. The CDR3 sequence is CASSVGLDNSPLHF. Read as DNA, the sequence is TGTGCCAGCAGCGTCGGGCTCGATAATTCACCCCTCCACTTT.